This T cell receptor beta chain was captured in a study of CD8+ T cells in alopecia areata. On the study more broadly: Twice a day, 5 to 10 mg of oral tofacitinib was administered to treated patients. Overall study findings and caveats: Against the mouse data, patients shared TCRs less clearly, possibly for HLA reasons. While patients received tofacitinib, many expanded lesional clones remained present in scalp and blood.

This clone was recorded a few times. What it binds is unknown. Extracted from the samples, RNA was reverse transcribed into cDNA to serve as the sequencing template. Produced via immunoSEQ multiplex PCR; TCRdb's table is partial and in-frame only. Of 150,000 to 200,000 clones detected, around 49% appear once; the ten largest clones hold roughly a tenth. The treatment denotes: oral pan-JAK inhibitor, 5-10 mg twice daily. Punch biopsies of lesional scalp, plus peripheral blood, were taken from alopecia areata patients. Between the trimmed V and J ends, which lost 3 bases and 2 bases, there was a span of 7 bases. Germline V gives CDR1 SEHNR, CDR2 FQNEAQ (reference sequence). CDR3 length equals 13 residues.

The origin of this receptor is a human donor with alopecia areata. This rearrangement joins TRBV7-9 to TRBJ2-5; TRBD2 might be the D (5 bases). The material was CD8+ T cells sorted from blood, obtained between weeks 51 and 54, from a patient treated with tofacitinib. Here the CDR3 DNA reads TGTGCCAGCAGCTTCGGGGATCAAGAGACCCAGTACTTC. Translation: CASSFGDQETQYF.